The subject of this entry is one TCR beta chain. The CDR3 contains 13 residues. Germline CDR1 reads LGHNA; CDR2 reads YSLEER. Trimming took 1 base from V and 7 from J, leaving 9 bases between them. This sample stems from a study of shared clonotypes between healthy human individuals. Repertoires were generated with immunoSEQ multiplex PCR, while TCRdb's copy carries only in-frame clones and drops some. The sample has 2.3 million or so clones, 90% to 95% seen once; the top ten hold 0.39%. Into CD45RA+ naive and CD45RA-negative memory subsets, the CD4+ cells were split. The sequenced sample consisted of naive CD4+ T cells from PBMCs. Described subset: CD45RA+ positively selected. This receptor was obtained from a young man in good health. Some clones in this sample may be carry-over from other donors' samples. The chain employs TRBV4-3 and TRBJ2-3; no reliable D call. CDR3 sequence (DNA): TGCGCCAGCAGCCAAGTTAACAGCAATACGCAGTATTTT. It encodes CASSQVNSNTQYF.